The 18 T cell receptor beta chains listed next were all sequenced from one sample in a study of blood T cell repertoires in COVID-19. Assay: immunoSEQ multiplex PCR; the TCRdb copy retains only in-frame clones and omits some. Of roughly 200,000 clones in the sample, 85% to 90% were seen once. Sequenced: PBMCs or T cells enriched from blood (not recorded which). Every receptor here comes from a woman between 50 and 59 years old in a cohort exposed to, infected with or recovered from COVID-19 (not recorded which).

J is TRBJ2-1 and V is TRBV2; 12 bases agree with TRBD2. CDR3 length: 15 amino acids. CDR1 and CDR2 from the germline V gene are SNHLY and FYNNEI. J was trimmed by 7 bases and V by 6 bases; bases with no gene match: 7. The CDR3 DNA follows: TGTGCCAGCAGATTCTCTAGCGGGGGGGCAAATGAGCAGTTCTTC. Amino acids: CASRFSSGGANEQFF.

The chain carries TRBV24-1 and TRBJ2-1, with 7 positions matching TRBD2. Trimming at V came to 4 bases and at J to 7 bases, leaving 12 bases not matched to a gene. Germline CDR1 and CDR2: KGHDR and SFDVKD. The CDR3 has 16 amino acids. CDR3 sequence: CATSETLARGANEQFF. The CDR3 DNA is TGTGCCACCAGTGAAACACTAGCGAGGGGAGCTAATGAGCAGTTCTTC.

V gene TRBV3-1 (or the pseudogene TRBV3-2) combines with J gene TRBJ2-5, with D possibly matching TRBD2 (6 bases). Germline V lookup: CDR1 LGHDT, CDR2 YNNKEL (reference sequence). The CDR3 spans 13 residues. Trimming cost V 4 bases and J 10 bases, with 16 bases left between them. The CDR3 nucleotides are TGTGCCAGCAGCCCCTCCAGACTAGGGGACCAGTACTTC. Translation: CASSPSRLGDQYF.

This clone was observed a single time. The rearrangement joins TRBV7-9 to TRBJ1-6, with D possibly being TRBD1 (5 bases). The germline V gene encodes CDR1 SEHNR and CDR2 FQNEAQ (reference sequence). The CDR3 is made up of 14 amino acids. V shed 1 base and J shed 7 bases, with 8 bases lying between them. CDR3 protein: CASSLEGKNSPLHF. The DNA for the CDR3 is TGTGCCAGCAGCTTAGAGGGGAAAAATTCACCCCTCCACTTT.

The CDR3 sequence is CASSLLSRDRGPTEAFF. The CDR3 bases are TGTGCCAGCAGTCTGCTTAGCCGGGACAGGGGTCCCACTGAAGCTTTCTTT. The chain recombines TRBV27 with TRBJ1-1; TRBD1 matches 10 bases. The J segment lost 4 bases and the V segment lost 5 bases, leaving 13 bases of the junction unmatched. The germline gives CDR1 MNHEY, CDR2 SMNVEV (reference sequence). The CDR3 contains 17 residues.

The chain carries TRBV19 and TRBJ1-4, with 8 nucleotides matching TRBD1. V trimming: 7 bases; J trimming: 5 bases; junction bases outside the gene matches: 9. Germline-derived CDR1 and CDR2 are LNHDA and SQIVND (reference sequence). The CDR3 contains 15 residues. CDR3 loop: CASKGPRTGNEKLFF. CDR3 DNA sequence: TGTGCCAGTAAAGGACCGCGGACAGGGAATGAAAAACTGTTTTTT.

This clone was counted a single time. In DNA, the CDR3 is TGTGCCAGCAGCTTAAGCGGGGGGGCCTCTTACACCGGGGAGCTGTTTTTT. This codes for CASSLSGGASYTGELFF. The chain is built from TRBV7-2 and TRBJ2-2, with 10 nucleotides matching TRBD2. Germline CDR1 SGHTA, CDR2 FQGNSA. V shed 2 bases, J shed 3 bases, and the junction held 6 bases outside the gene matches. This CDR3 spans 17 amino acids.

This chain connects TRBV4-1 to TRBJ1-1; D is possibly TRBD1 (6 bases). CDR1 is MGHRA and CDR2 is YSYEKL in the germline V gene. The ends were cut back, 0 bases at V and 11 bases at J, with 16 bases in the middle. This CDR3 is built from 14 residues. The CDR3, as DNA: TGCGCCAGCAGCCAAGATCTCAGGGGACCGTTGGCTTTCTTT. The encoded protein is CASSQDLRGPLAFF.

The genes are TRBV18 and TRBJ1-1; perhaps TRBD1 as D (5 bases). The V and J ends lost 10 bases and 3 bases respectively, with 21 bases between them. This CDR3 comprises 15 residues. Germline-derived CDR1 and CDR2 are KGHSH and LQKENI. CDR3 residues: CATFRPIVGDTEAFF. In nucleotides, the CDR3 is TGTGCCACCTTCAGACCCATAGTAGGGGACACTGAAGCTTTCTTT.

The V gene is TRBV30, the J gene TRBJ2-7; tentatively, D is TRBD1 (5 bases). Germline CDR1 GTSNPN, CDR2 SVGIG (reference sequence). The V and J ends lost 5 bases and 2 bases respectively, with 16 bases between them. This CDR3 is built from 14 residues. CDR3 DNA sequence: TGTGCCTGGGGGCCCTGGACATCTACCTACGAGCAGTACTTC. This encodes CAWGPWTSTYEQYF.

J is TRBJ1-4 and V is TRBV5-8; maybe TRBD1 (5 bases). CDR3 size: 15 residues. The germline V and J ends were trimmed by 4 bases and 7 bases, with 17 bases remaining between them. Germline V gene sequence: CDR1 SGHTS, CDR2 YDEGEE. CDR3 in amino acids: CASSPGSRGSEKLFF. DNA for the CDR3: TGTGCCAGCAGCCCAGGGTCCCGAGGAAGTGAAAAACTGTTTTTT.

V usage is TRBV7-2 and J usage is TRBJ2-5, with D possibly matching TRBD2 (5 bases). Germline CDR1 is SGHTA and CDR2 is FQGNSA. V lost 5 bases and J 2 bases, leaving 12 bases between the germline ends. The CDR3 contains 14 residues. This chain's CDR3 is CASSESRGQETQYF. Here the CDR3 DNA reads TGTGCCAGCAGCGAAAGTCGGGGTCAAGAGACCCAGTACTTC.

This clone appeared a single time. This chain links TRBV4-3 with TRBJ1-2; no reliable D call. Germline CDR1 reads LGHNA; CDR2 reads YSLEER. Between the trimmed V and J ends, which lost 0 bases and 8 bases, there was a span of 16 bases. There are 15 residues in the CDR3. CDR3 nucleotide sequence: TGCGCCAGCAGCCAAGAGGGAGTTCAGGTTGAGGGCTACACCTTC. Amino acids: CASSQEGVQVEGYTF.

This chain links TRBV2 with TRBJ1-1, with 7 nucleotides matching TRBD1. The CDR3 is 16 residues long. CDR1 is SNHLY and CDR2 is FYNNEI in the germline V gene. Losses at the gene ends were 6 bases for V and 0 bases for J; bases not matched to a gene: 10. The CDR3 DNA is TGTGCCAGCAGCGGGTTACAGGGGTTGATGAACACTGAAGCTTTCTTT. Translation: CASSGLQGLMNTEAFF.

This rearrangement joins TRBV5-4 to TRBJ1-2; maybe TRBD1 (6 bases). Trimming stripped 3 bases from V and 0 bases from J, with 12 bases between. The length of the CDR3 is 15 residues. From germline, CDR1 is SGHNT and CDR2 YYREEE (reference sequence). The CDR3 nucleotides read TGTGCCAGCAGCTCCGATGGACAGACTAACTATGGCTACACCTTC. Protein sequence: CASSSDGQTNYGYTF.

This clone was counted a few times. This sequence joins TRBV7-2 and TRBJ1-6; 9 bases fit TRBD1. Germline V gives CDR1 SGHTA, CDR2 FQGNSA. This CDR3 region has 16 residues. V shed 10 bases, J shed 4 bases, and the junction held 11 bases outside the gene matches. The CDR3 bases are TGTGCCACCGGCCGGGACAGGGCAGGTTATAATTCACCCCTCCACTTT. Translation gives CATGRDRAGYNSPLHF.

The rearrangement links TRBV7-8 to TRBJ2-3, with 7 bases aligning to TRBD2. Unmatched junction bases numbered 8, after V lost 4 bases and J lost 1 base. Germline-derived CDR1 and CDR2 are SGHVS and FQNEAQ. This CDR3 comprises 16 residues. This CDR3 reads CASSWGRGFRTDTQYF. The CDR3 DNA follows: TGTGCCAGCAGCTGGGGGAGGGGATTTCGCACAGATACGCAGTATTTT.

The chain links TRBV9 to TRBJ2-3; perhaps TRBD2 as D (7 bases). Germline assignment: CDR1 SGDLS and CDR2 YYNGEE. With 0 bases removed from V and 7 bases from J, the gap between germline ends came to 9 bases. This CDR3 contains 13 residues. CDR3 sequence reads: CASSVEGGNTQYF. The CDR3 DNA follows: TGTGCCAGCAGCGTAGAGGGGGGGAATACGCAGTATTTT.